The 30 T cell receptor beta chains below come from one sample, sequenced in a study of OX40 agonist ivuxolimab in advanced cancers. Profiled with immunoSEQ multiplex PCR; TCRdb holds only in-frame clones, not every one. This table holds roughly 60,000 clones, roughly 80% found once. The sample in question was CD4+ or CD8+ T cells sorted from blood, obtained in a trial of the OX40 agonist ivuxolimab. These receptors came from an adult with an advanced solid tumor such as melanoma, head and neck, liver or kidney cancer.

J is TRBJ2-3 and V is TRBV5-1; D is ambiguous. There are 14 residues in the CDR3. Germline assignment: CDR1 SGHRS and CDR2 YFSETQ. Trimming took 4 bases from V and 6 from J, leaving 15 bases between them. In nucleotides, the CDR3 is TGCGCCAGCAGCGGTCCCAACCACCGGGATACGCAGTATTTT. This encodes CASSGPNHRDTQYF.

V usage is TRBV20-1 and J usage is TRBJ2-3; D is unresolved. In germline, CDR1 is DFQATT, CDR2 SNEGSKA (reference sequence). The germline V and J ends were trimmed by 7 bases and 3 bases, with 8 bases remaining between them. CDR3 length equals 11 residues. In DNA, the CDR3 is TGCAGTGTACAAGAGACAGATACGCAGTATTTT. This sequence encodes CSVQETDTQYF.

The J gene is TRBJ1-2, the V gene TRBV7-9; 9 bases are shared with TRBD1. Trimming at V came to 3 bases and at J to 7 bases, leaving 15 bases not matched to a gene. From germline, CDR1 is SEHNR and CDR2 FQNEAQ (reference sequence). This CDR3 comprises 17 residues. CDR3 sequence reads: CASSLITGTGYIGGYTF. The CDR3 DNA reads as TGTGCCAGCAGCTTGATCACCGGGACAGGGTATATCGGTGGCTACACCTTC.

The chain couples TRBV27 to TRBJ2-1; 7 bases are a match to TRBD2. This CDR3 is built from 18 residues. CDR1 and CDR2 (germline): MNHEY, SMNVEV (reference sequence). The V and J ends lost 5 bases and 5 bases, in that order; junction bases with no gene match: 18. The CDR3 loop is CASSDRDYPWRIDNEQFF. Written as DNA, the CDR3 is TGTGCCAGCAGTGATAGGGACTACCCATGGCGGATTGACAATGAGCAGTTCTTC.

In this sample, this clone turned up a few times. This chain links TRBV7-9 with TRBJ1-2; unclear D gene. Trimming removed 6 bases from V and 4 bases from J, with 12 bases in between. The CDR3 spans 13 residues. Per germline, CDR1 SEHNR and CDR2 FQNEAQ (reference sequence). CDR3 sequence (DNA): TGTGCCAGCAGTTTAACCACTGGCTATGGCTACACCTTC. Amino acids: CASSLTTGYGYTF. The full variable domain, its missing parts supplied by reference TRBV7-9 and TRBJ1-2, is DTGVSQNPRHKITKRGQNVTFRCDPISEHNRLYWYRQTLGQGPEFLTYFQNEAQLEKSRLLSDRFSAERPKGSFSTLEIQRTEQGDSAMYLCASSLTTGYGYTFGSGTRLTVV.

The chain has TRBV4-1 and TRBJ1-1; D call uncertain. Germline V CDR1 and CDR2: MGHRA, YSYEKL. V lost 0 bases to trimming and J lost 0 bases, with 2 bases between them. This CDR3 has 13 amino acids. The CDR3: CASSQEMNTEAFF. The CDR3 nucleotides read TGCGCCAGCAGCCAAGAAATGAACACTGAAGCTTTCTTT.

This rearrangement joins TRBV27 to TRBJ2-2; the match to TRBD2 covers 9 bases. The CDR3 loop spans 14 amino acids. The germline CDR1 and CDR2 sequences are MNHEY and SMNVEV (reference sequence). V shed 8 bases, J shed 5 bases, and the junction held 6 bases outside the gene matches. The CDR3 loop is CASGSGRGTGELFF. The CDR3 DNA is TGTGCCAGCGGTAGCGGGAGAGGTACCGGGGAGCTGTTTTTT.

The J gene is TRBJ2-1, the V gene TRBV12-5; TRBD1 matches 8 bases. Germline V CDR1 and CDR2: LGHNT, FRNRAP. With V trimmed by 6 bases and J by 5 bases, 9 bases remained unmatched. The CDR3 sequence is 15 residues long. In DNA form, the CDR3 reads TGTGCTAGTGGCCGTGGGACAGGCCTTAACAATGAGCAGTTCTTC. Its translation: CASGRGTGLNNEQFF.

The genes are TRBV10-3 and TRBJ1-1, with D perhaps TRBD1 (5 bases). This CDR3 has 14 residues. The germline V gene encodes CDR1 ENHRY and CDR2 SYGVKD. V was trimmed by 2 bases and J by 6 bases, leaving 13 bases between them. As DNA, the CDR3 is TGTGCCATCAGTGAGGGTAAGGGGATACCTGAAGCTTTCTTT. Translated, it gives CAISEGKGIPEAFF.

The V and J genes are TRBV5-3 and TRBJ2-5; D ambiguous. TRBV5-3 is identified as an open reading frame with a role that is uncertain. There are 14 residues in the CDR3. V dropped 5 bases and J dropped 3 bases, with 14 bases sitting between them. This chain's CDR3 is CARSHGQPEETQYF. Here the CDR3 DNA reads TGTGCCAGAAGTCACGGGCAGCCGGAAGAGACCCAGTACTTC.

This clone appeared once. V and J are TRBV19 and TRBJ1-5, with 7 bases aligning to TRBD1. The V gene's germline CDR1 is LNHDA and CDR2 SQIVND (reference sequence). V shed 3 bases, J shed 4 bases, and the junction held 12 bases outside the gene matches. This CDR3 is 17 amino acids long. Here the CDR3 DNA reads TGTGCCAGTAGTATCTTAGAGTCTTACAGGGGAAATCAGCCCCAGCATTTT. It is translated as CASSILESYRGNQPQHF.

The chain links TRBV4-3 to TRBJ2-3, with D unresolved. The germline V gene encodes CDR1 LGHNA and CDR2 YSLEER. The CDR3 runs to 17 residues. V was cut by 0 bases and J by 3 bases, with 16 bases left in between. Here the CDR3 reads CASSQDLRILRTDTQYF. DNA of the CDR3: TGCGCCAGCAGCCAAGATCTCAGGATCCTTAGGACAGATACGCAGTATTTT.

V usage is TRBV27 and J usage is TRBJ2-5; D possibly corresponds to TRBD2 (7 bases). The J call may be in error: the DNA end matches TRBJ2-7 better. CDR3 length: 15 amino acids. Per the germline V gene, CDR1 is MNHEY and CDR2 is SMNVEV (reference sequence). The CDR3 region is CASSLLGGAAREQYF. The DNA of the CDR3 is TGTGCCAGCAGTCTTCTGGGGGGGGCCGCCCGCGAGCAGTACTTC.

Only one count was recorded for this clone. The V and J genes are TRBV30 and TRBJ1-2; D uncertain. Trimming shortened V by 4 bases and J by 6 bases, and 27 bases separated the two germline ends. Germline V gene data show CDR1 as GTSNPN and CDR2 as SVGIG (reference sequence). CDR3 length equals 17 residues. The CDR3 sequence is CAWTLYISSSLADGYTF. The CDR3 DNA sequence: TGTGCCTGGACCCTGTACATTTCTTCTAGCTTGGCGGATGGCTACACCTTC. The variable domain in full, completed from reference TRBV30 and TRBJ1-2, reads SQTIHQWPATLVQPVGSPLSLECTVEGTSNPNLYWYRQAAGRGLQLLFYSVGIGQISSEVPQNLSASRPQDRQFILSSKKLLLSDSGFYLCAWTLYISSSLADGYTFGSGTRLTVV.

The J gene is TRBJ2-3, the V gene TRBV7-6; unclear D gene. The germline V and J ends were trimmed by 5 bases and 2 bases, with 8 bases remaining between them. Germline loops: CDR1 SGHVS, CDR2 FNYEAQ. The CDR3 has 13 residues. The DNA for the CDR3 is TGTGCCAGCAGCCCTGACCTCACAGATACGCAGTATTTT. Translation: CASSPDLTDTQYF.

This rearrangement joins TRBV5-1 to TRBJ2-1; 9 nucleotides align to TRBD1. V trimming: 4 bases; J trimming: 5 bases; junction bases outside the gene matches: 10. Looked up from germline, CDR1 is SGHRS and CDR2 is YFSETQ. The CDR3 is made up of 16 amino acids. The CDR3 DNA is TGCGCCAGCAGCCCCAGGATTAGGACAGGGGACAATGAGCAGTTCTTC. Residues: CASSPRIRTGDNEQFF.

The chain recombines TRBV7-2 with TRBJ2-3; D not resolved. CDR1 and CDR2 (germline): SGHTA, FQGNSA. V was shortened by 1 base and J by 0 bases, with 2 bases between the two germline ends. This CDR3 is 13 amino acids long. CDR3 nucleotides: TGTGCCAGCAGCTTAGTTAGCACAGATACGCAGTATTTT. Translation gives CASSLVSTDTQYF.

This clone was recorded once. This chain uses TRBV10-3 with TRBJ2-1; D is possibly TRBD2 (6 bases). This CDR3 has 16 amino acids. CDR1 ENHRY and CDR2 SYGVKD come from the germline V gene. Trimming took off 0 bases at V and 3 bases at J, with 12 bases between the two ends. The CDR3 coding sequence is TGTGCCATCAGTGAGTCGATAGCGGAGAGCTACAATGAGCAGTTCTTC. This translates into CAISESIAESYNEQFF.

The chain couples TRBV10-3 to TRBJ2-1, with 9 bases fitting TRBD1. The J segment lost 1 base and the V segment lost 4 bases, leaving 2 bases of the junction unmatched. CDR1 is ENHRY, CDR2 SYGVKD, per germline. This CDR3 has 15 residues. The CDR3 sequence: CAISGQGGSYNEQFF. CDR3 bases: TGTGCCATCAGTGGACAGGGGGGATCCTACAATGAGCAGTTCTTC.

This chain links TRBV7-6 with TRBJ2-2; TRBD1 aligns across 11 bases. V trimming: 5 bases; J trimming: 4 bases; junction bases outside the gene matches: 6. Germline CDR1 reads SGHVS; CDR2 reads FNYEAQ. This CDR3 contains 16 residues. This CDR3 reads CASSRGDRGFTGELFF. CDR3 in DNA: TGTGCCAGCAGCCGTGGGGACAGGGGGTTCACCGGGGAGCTGTTTTTT.

V usage is TRBV7-2 and J usage is TRBJ1-4, with TRBD1 matching over 9 bases. Germline CDR1 reads SGHTA; CDR2 reads FQGNSA. This CDR3 comprises 16 residues. The trim removed 5 bases at V and 8 bases at J, leaving 12 bases unmatched. Here the CDR3 DNA reads TGTGCCAGCAGCCCGGGACTGACAGGGGGGCAGGAAAAACTGTTTTTT. As protein: CASSPGLTGGQEKLFF. Variable domain in full (rest from reference TRBV7-2 and TRBJ1-4): GAGVSQSPSNKVTEKGKDVELRCDPISGHTALYWYRQSLGQGLEFLIYFQGNSAPDKSGLPSDRFSAERTGGSVSTLTIQRTQQEDSAVYLCASSPGLTGGQEKLFFGSGTQLSVL.

The rearrangement joins TRBV7-9 to TRBJ2-1, with 7 bases matching TRBD2. Germline V gene sequence: CDR1 SEHNR, CDR2 FQNEAQ (reference sequence). After removal of 5 bases from V and 7 bases from J, the junction contained 2 bases not matched to a gene. This CDR3 has 12 residues. DNA for the CDR3: TGTGCCAGCAGCGATAGCGGGAATGAGCAGTTCTTC. It codes for CASSDSGNEQFF.

The chain uses TRBV7-9 and TRBJ2-2; the D is unclear. Trimming cost V 1 base and J 6 bases, with 9 bases left between them. Per the germline V gene, CDR1 is SEHNR and CDR2 is FQNEAQ (reference sequence). This CDR3 comprises 14 residues. The CDR3 loop reads CASSLDGRSGELFF. The CDR3 DNA follows: TGTGCCAGCAGCTTAGATGGCAGGTCCGGGGAGCTGTTTTTT.

V gene TRBV7-3 combines with J gene TRBJ2-6; 12 positions agree with TRBD1. With V trimmed by 0 bases and J by 0 bases, 3 bases remained unmatched. There are 19 residues in the CDR3. The germline V gene encodes CDR1 SGHTA and CDR2 FQGTGA. This chain's CDR3 is CASSLTLGQGASGANVLTF. CDR3 nucleotide sequence: TGTGCCAGCAGCTTAACTCTGGGACAGGGGGCCTCTGGGGCCAACGTCCTGACTTTC.

The chain carries TRBV9 and TRBJ2-6; unclear D gene. CDR1 is SGDLS, CDR2 YYNGEE, per germline. The germline V and J ends were trimmed by 4 bases and 4 bases, with 12 bases remaining between them. CDR3 size: 15 residues. CDR3 bases: TGTGCCAGCAGCCTAGGGTGGACCGGGGCCAACGTCCTGACTTTC. Protein sequence: CASSLGWTGANVLTF. The whole variable domain, filled in from reference TRBV9 and TRBJ2-6, reads DSGVTQTPKHLITATGQRVTLRCSPRSGDLSVYWYQQSLDQGLQFLIQYYNGEERAKGNILERFSAQQFPDLHSELNLSSLELGDSALYFCASSLGWTGANVLTFGAGSRLTVL.

V usage is TRBV4-1 and J usage is TRBJ2-3; D is unclear. The CDR3 extends over 16 amino acids. V shed 2 bases and J shed 3 bases, with 15 bases lying between them. Germline CDR1 reads MGHRA; CDR2 reads YSYEKL. The CDR3 loop is CASSQLRNVETDTQYF. DNA for the CDR3: TGCGCCAGCAGCCAATTGCGGAACGTTGAGACAGATACGCAGTATTTT.

This clone was recorded once. The chain links TRBV11-3 to TRBJ2-7; 10 bases are shared with TRBD1. From germline, CDR1 is SGHNT and CDR2 YENEEA. V trimming: 1 base; J trimming: 5 bases; junction bases outside the gene matches: 8. The CDR3 is 16 residues long. The CDR3 region has the DNA TGTGCCAGCAGCTTAGGAGGGACAGGGGCGGTCCACGAGCAGTACTTC. It translates to CASSLGGTGAVHEQYF. Supplemented by reference TRBV11-3 and TRBJ2-7, the full variable domain reads EAGVVQSPRYKIIEKKQPVAFWCNPISGHNTLYWYLQNLGQGPELLIRYENEEAVDDSQLPKDRFSAERLKGVDSTLKIQPAELGDSAVYLCASSLGGTGAVHEQYFGPGTRLTVT.

V gene TRBV5-1 combines with J gene TRBJ2-1, with 10 bases aligning to TRBD2. This CDR3 spans 15 amino acids. J gave up 8 bases and V 4 bases, and 9 bases lay outside the gene matches. The germline V gene encodes CDR1 SGHRS and CDR2 YFSETQ. The CDR3 DNA is TGCGCCAGCAGCCTCTCTAGCGGGAGAGGGGATGAGCAGTTCTTC. Its translation: CASSLSSGRGDEQFF.

CDR3 loop: CASSFLEYTGELFF. The CDR3 DNA reads TGTGCCAGCAGTTTTCTGGAGTACACCGGGGAGCTGTTTTTT. V gene TRBV6-1 combines with J gene TRBJ2-2; no reliable D call. This CDR3 comprises 14 residues. The V gene lost 5 bases and the J gene lost 3 bases, with 10 bases spanning the gap. Germline CDR1 reads MNHNS; CDR2 reads SASEGT.

The genes are TRBV19 and TRBJ1-1; no clear D gene. Germline lookup yields CDR1 LNHDA and CDR2 SQIVND (reference sequence). V lost 2 bases and J lost 1, with 5 bases in between. The CDR3 is made up of 13 amino acids. The CDR3 spells CASSISRNTEAFF. Written as DNA, the CDR3 is TGTGCCAGTAGTATAAGCCGGAACACTGAAGCTTTCTTT.